A single TCR beta chain is shown here with its context. Its specificity is unknown. This entry belongs to a study of CXCR3-negative and CXCR3-positive naive CD8 T cells. Study in general: Sequencing gave 110 million to 150 million TRB reads overall, about 1.5 +/- 0.3 million per library. Overall study results and limits: Naive CXCR3-positive and CXCR3-negative cells shared TRBV-TRBJ usage; memory cells diverged. Naive subsets were similarly diverse, while memory CD8+ repertoires were much less diverse. A higher hydrophobicity marked the TRB CDR3s of CXCR3-positive naive cells versus CXCR3-negative naive cells.

Researchers prepared the TRB cDNA libraries using 5' RACE with UMI labels. TCRdb re-called the 5' RACE reads and catalogs CDR3 proteins one per entry, DNA excluded. The sample has 150,000 to 180,000 distinct CDR3 sequences. Triplicate approximately 320,000-cell sorts were made of each CD8+ T cell subset. This CDR3 comprises 15 residues. Germline CDR1 is SNHLY and CDR2 is FYNNEI. The TCR sequence derives from a human donor in good health. Some clones in this sample may be carry-over from other donors' samples. V gene TRBV2 combines with J gene TRBJ2-7; TCRdb proposes TRBD1, but this gene call is untestable without DNA. The sequenced sample was naive CXCR3+ CD8+ T cells from blood. Subset noted: CD45RO-CCR7+CD27+CD95- naive CD8+ T cells expressing CXCR3 (TNR3+). CDR3 region: CASSEPGQASREQYF.